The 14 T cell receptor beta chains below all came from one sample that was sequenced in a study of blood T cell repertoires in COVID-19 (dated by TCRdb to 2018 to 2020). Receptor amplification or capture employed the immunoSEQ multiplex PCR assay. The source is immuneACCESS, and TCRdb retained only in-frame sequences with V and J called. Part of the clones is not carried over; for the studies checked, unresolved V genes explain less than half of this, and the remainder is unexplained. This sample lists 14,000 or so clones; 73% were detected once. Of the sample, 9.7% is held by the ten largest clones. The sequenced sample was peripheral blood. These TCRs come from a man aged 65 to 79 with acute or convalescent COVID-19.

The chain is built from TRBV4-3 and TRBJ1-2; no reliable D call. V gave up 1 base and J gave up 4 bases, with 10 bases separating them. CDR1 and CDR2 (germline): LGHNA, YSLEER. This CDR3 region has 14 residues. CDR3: CASSQGRGTYGYTF. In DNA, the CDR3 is TGCGCCAGCAGCCAAGGACGAGGAACCTATGGCTACACCTTC.

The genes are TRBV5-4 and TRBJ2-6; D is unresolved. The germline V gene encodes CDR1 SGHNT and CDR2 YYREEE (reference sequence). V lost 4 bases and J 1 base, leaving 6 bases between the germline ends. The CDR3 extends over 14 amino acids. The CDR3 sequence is CASSPTSGANVLTF. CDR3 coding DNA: TGTGCCAGCAGCCCGACATCTGGGGCCAACGTCCTGACTTTC.

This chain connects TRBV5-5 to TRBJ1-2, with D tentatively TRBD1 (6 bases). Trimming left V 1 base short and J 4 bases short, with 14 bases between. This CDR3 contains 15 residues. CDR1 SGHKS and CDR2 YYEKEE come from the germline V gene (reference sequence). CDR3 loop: CASSLSGGAFYGYTF. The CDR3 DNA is TGTGCCAGCAGCTTGTCGGGGGGCGCGTTCTATGGCTACACCTTC. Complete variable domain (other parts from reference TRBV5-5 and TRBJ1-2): DAGVTQSPTHLIKTRGQQVTLRCSPISGHKSVSWYQQVLGQGPQFIFQYYEKEERGRGNFPDRFSARQFPNYSSELNVNALLLGDSALYLCASSLSGGAFYGYTFGSGTRLTVV.

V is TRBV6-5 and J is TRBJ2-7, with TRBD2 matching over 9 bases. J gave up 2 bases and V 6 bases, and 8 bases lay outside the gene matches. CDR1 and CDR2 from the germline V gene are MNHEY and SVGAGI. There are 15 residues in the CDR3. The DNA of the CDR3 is TGTGCCAGCAGACCCGAGCGGGGGGTGACCTACGAGCAGTACTTC. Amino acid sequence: CASRPERGVTYEQYF.

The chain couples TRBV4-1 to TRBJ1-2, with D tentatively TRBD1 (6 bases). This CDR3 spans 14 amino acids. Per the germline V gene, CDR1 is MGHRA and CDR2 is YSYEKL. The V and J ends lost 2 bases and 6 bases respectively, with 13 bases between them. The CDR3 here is CASSQPRDTHGYTF. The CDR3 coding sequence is TGCGCCAGCAGCCAACCCCGGGACACGCATGGCTACACCTTC.

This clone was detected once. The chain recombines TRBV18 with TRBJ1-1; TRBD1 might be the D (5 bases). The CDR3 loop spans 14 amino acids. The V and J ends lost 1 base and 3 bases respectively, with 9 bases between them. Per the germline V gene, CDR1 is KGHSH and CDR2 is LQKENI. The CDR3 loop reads CASSPQGSDTEAFF. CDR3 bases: TGTGCCAGCTCACCACAGGGGTCGGACACTGAAGCTTTCTTT.

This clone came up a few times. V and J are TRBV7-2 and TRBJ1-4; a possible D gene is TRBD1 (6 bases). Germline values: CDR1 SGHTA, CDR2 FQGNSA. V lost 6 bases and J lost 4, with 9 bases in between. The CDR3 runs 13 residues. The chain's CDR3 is CASRGQINEKLFF. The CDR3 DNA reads TGTGCCAGCAGAGGACAGATTAATGAAAAACTGTTTTTT.

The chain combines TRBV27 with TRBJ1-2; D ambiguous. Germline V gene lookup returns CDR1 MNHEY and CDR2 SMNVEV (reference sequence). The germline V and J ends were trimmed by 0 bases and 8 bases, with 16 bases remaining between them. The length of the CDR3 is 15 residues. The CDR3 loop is CASSLSGGPSVGYTF. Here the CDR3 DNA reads TGTGCCAGCAGTTTATCAGGAGGGCCCTCTGTGGGCTACACCTTC.

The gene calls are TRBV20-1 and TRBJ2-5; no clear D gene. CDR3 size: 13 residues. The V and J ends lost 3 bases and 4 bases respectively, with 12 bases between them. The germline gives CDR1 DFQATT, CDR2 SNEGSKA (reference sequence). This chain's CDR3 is CSASVPSTETQYF. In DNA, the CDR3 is TGCAGTGCTAGTGTCCCCAGTACAGAGACCCAGTACTTC.

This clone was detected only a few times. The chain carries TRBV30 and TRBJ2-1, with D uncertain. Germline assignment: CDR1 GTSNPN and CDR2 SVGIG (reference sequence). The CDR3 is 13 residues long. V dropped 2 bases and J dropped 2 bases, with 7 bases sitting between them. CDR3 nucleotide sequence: TGTGCCTGGAGTATCCTAGCCTACAATGAGCAGTTCTTC. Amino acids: CAWSILAYNEQFF.

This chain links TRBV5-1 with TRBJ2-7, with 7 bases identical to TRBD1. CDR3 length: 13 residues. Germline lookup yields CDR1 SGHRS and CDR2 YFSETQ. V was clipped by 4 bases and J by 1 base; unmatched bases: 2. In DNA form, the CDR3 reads TGCGCCAGCAGCCGGGACAGATCCTACGAGCAGTACTTC. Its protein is CASSRDRSYEQYF. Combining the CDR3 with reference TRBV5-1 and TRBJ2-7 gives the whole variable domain KAGVTQTPRYLIKTRGQQVTLSCSPISGHRSVSWYQQTPGQGLQFLFEYFSETQRNKGNFPGRFSGRQFSNSRSEMNVSTLELGDSALYLCASSRDRSYEQYFGPGTRLTVT.

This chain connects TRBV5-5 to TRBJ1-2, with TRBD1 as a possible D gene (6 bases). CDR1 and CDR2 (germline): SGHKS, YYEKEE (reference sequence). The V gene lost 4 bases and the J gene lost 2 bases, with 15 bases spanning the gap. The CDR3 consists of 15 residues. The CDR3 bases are TGTGCCAGCAGCCACTCGATGCAGGGGAACTATGGCTACACCTTC. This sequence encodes CASSHSMQGNYGYTF.

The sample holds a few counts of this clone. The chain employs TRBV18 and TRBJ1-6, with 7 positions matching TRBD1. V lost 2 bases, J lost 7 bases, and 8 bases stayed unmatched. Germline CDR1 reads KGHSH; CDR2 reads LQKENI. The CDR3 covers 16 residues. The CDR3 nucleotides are TGTGCCAGCTCACCAGCGATACCGGGACAGAATTCACCCCTCCACTTT. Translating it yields CASSPAIPGQNSPLHF.

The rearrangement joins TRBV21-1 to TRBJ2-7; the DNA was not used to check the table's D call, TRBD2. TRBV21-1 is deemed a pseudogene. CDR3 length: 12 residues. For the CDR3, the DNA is TGTGCCAGCAGCAAAGATGAAGGAGAGGAGTACTTC. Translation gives CASSKDEGEEYF.